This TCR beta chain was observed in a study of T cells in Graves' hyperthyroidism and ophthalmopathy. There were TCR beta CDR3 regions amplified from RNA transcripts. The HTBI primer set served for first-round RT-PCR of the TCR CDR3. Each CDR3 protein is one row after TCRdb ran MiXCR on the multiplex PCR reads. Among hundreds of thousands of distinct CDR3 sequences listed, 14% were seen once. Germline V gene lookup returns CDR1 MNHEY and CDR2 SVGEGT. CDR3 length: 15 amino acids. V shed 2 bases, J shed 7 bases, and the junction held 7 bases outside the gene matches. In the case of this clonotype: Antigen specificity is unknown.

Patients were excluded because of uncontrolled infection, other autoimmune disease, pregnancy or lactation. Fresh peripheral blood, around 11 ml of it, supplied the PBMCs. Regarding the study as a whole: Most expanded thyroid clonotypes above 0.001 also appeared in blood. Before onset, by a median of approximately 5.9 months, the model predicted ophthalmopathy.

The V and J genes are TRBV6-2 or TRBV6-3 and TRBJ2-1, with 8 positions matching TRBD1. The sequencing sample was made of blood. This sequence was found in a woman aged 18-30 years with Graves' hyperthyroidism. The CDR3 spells CASSYPGGARNEQFF. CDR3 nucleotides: TGTGCCAGCAGTTACCCAGGGGGCGCGAGGAATGAGCAGTTCTTC.